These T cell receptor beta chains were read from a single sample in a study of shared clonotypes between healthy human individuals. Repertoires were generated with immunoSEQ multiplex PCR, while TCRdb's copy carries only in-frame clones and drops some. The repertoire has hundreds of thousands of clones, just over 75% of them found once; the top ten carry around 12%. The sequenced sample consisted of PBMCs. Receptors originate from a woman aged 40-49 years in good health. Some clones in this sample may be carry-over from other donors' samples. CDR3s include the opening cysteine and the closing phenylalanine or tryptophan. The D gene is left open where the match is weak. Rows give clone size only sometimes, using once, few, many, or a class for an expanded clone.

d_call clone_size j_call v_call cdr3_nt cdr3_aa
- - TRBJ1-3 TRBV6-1 TGTGCCAGCAGTGGCGGGGGGTCTGGAAACACCATATATTTT CASSGGGSGNTIYF
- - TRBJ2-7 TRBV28 TGTGCCAGCACCTCGATTGCTAGCACAATATACGAGCAGTACTTC CASTSIASTIYEQYF
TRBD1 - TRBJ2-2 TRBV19 TGTGCCAGTAGTAATACAGGGGGCGCGGGCGGGGAGCTGTTTTTT CASSNTGGAGGELFF
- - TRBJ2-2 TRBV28 TGTGCCAGCAGTCCGCACTCCTGGGCGGCCGGGGAGCTGTTTTTT CASSPHSWAAGELFF
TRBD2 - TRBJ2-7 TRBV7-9 TGTGCCAGCAGCTTACCTCTTGGCGGGGGGGCCTACGAGCAGTACTTC CASSLPLGGGAYEQYF
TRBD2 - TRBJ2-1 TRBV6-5 TGTGCCAGCAGTTATGCCCCGGGGGGGATGCAGTTCTTC CASSYAPGGMQFF
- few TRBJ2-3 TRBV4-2 TGTGCCAGCAGCCAAGAGGGCAGGGAAACAGATACGCAGTATTTT CASSQEGRETDTQYF
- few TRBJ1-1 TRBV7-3 TGTGCCAGCAGCCCTACACAGGACACTGAAGCTTTCTTT CASSPTQDTEAFF
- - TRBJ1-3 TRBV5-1 TGCGCCAGCAGCCCCGACGGCGGGGGAAACACCATATATTTT CASSPDGGGNTIYF
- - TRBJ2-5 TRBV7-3 TGTGCCAGCAGCTACCAAATAGGGGTTGCGGAGACCCAGTACTTC CASSYQIGVAETQYF
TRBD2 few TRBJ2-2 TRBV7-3 TGTGCCAGCAGCTTACGACTAGCGGAAACCGGGGAGCTGTTTTTT CASSLRLAETGELFF
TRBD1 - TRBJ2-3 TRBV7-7 TGTGCTAGCAGCTCCGGGACAGGGTCAGATACGCAGTATTTT CASSSGTGSDTQYF
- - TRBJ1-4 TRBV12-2 TGTGCAAGTCTCGGGACAGGGGGTAATAAAGGCGAAAAACTGTTTTTT CASLGTGGNKGEKLFF
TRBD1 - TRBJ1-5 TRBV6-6 TGTGCCAGCAGTTACGGACAGGGAAGCCAGCCCCAGCATTTT CASSYGQGSQPQHF
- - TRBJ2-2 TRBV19 TGTGCCAGTAGTGCTCAAAGTATTCGGGAGCTGTTTTTT CASSAQSIRELFF
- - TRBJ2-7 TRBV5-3 TGTGCCAGAAGCTTGACGGGAGACCCATACGAGCAGTACTTC CARSLTGDPYEQYF
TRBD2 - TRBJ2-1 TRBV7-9 TGTGCCAGCAGCTCGGAGCGGGAGGGCCTCGATGAGCAGTTCTTC CASSSEREGLDEQFF
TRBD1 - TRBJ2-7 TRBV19 TGTGCCAGTCGGAAACAGGGGGCTTACGAGCAGTACTTC CASRKQGAYEQYF
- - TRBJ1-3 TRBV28 TGTGCCAGCAGTTCTCAACCCCTGCGTGGAAACACCATATATTTT CASSSQPLRGNTIYF
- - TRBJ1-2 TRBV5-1 TGCGCCAGCAGCTGGGGAAGTTACAGGGAGAGTGAGGGCTACACCTTC CASSWGSYRESEGYTF
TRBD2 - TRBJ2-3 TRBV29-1 TGCAGCGTTGCTAGCGGGGGCACAGATACGCAGTATTTT CSVASGGTDTQYF
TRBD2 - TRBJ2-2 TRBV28 TGTGCCAGCAGTACTCCTCCGGGGGGGAACACCGGGGAGCTGTTTTTT CASSTPPGGNTGELFF
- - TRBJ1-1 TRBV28 TGTGCCAGCAGTCCCCTCCGGCTCCTCTGGGACACTGAAGCTTTCTTT CASSPLRLLWDTEAFF
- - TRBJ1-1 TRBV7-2 TGTGCCAGCAGCTTGGTCTCAGGGGCTGAAGCTTTCTTT CASSLVSGAEAFF
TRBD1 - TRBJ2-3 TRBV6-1 TGTGCCAGCAGTGTCGGACAGGGGGTAGATACGCAGTATTTT CASSVGQGVDTQYF
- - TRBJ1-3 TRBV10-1 TGCGCCAGCAGTGAATCCGGGACCTTCTCTGGAAACACCATATATTTT CASSESGTFSGNTIYF
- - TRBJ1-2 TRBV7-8 TGTGCCAGCAGCTTCATCCAGGCCACTAACTATGGCTACACCTTC CASSFIQATNYGYTF
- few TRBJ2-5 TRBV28 TGTGCCAGCGGGTTAAGGGTGCGAGAGACCCAGTACTTC CASGLRVRETQYF
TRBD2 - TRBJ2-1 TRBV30 TGTGCCTGGAATGGACTAGCTGGCAATGAGCAGTTCTTC CAWNGLAGNEQFF